The clone carrying this TCR beta chain was seen ten or more times. This specimen belongs to a study of blood T cell repertoires in COVID-19. Seattle's cohort entered during active infection and was followed longitudinally. In the original workflow: Amplification with reference gene primers provided the estimates of nucleated cell counts. TCRdb's copy holds only in-frame clones and misses some; the assay was immunoSEQ multiplex PCR. V, J and clone size are taken as reported in that table, and D and trimming were inferred from the DNA itself. The sample gives about 200,000 clones, roughly nine tenths of which show up once; approximately 10% is in the top ten. CDR1 and CDR2 from the germline V gene are LGHNA and YSLEER. This CDR3 is 17 amino acids long. The V and J ends lost 0 bases and 7 bases, in that order; junction bases with no gene match: 11.

This clonotype originated in a woman in her fifties or sixties with COVID-19, enrolled during active disease. Sequencing was carried out using peripheral blood. The chain combines TRBV4-3 with TRBJ2-1; the match to TRBD2 covers 8 bases. The CDR3 DNA is TGCGCCAGCAGCCAAGATTGGGCACGGGGGGGCCAAAATGAGCAGTTCTTC. It encodes CASSQDWARGGQNEQFF.